This T cell receptor beta chain was identified during a study of brain T cells in children with intractable seizures (dated by TCRdb to the early 2020s). Background for the entire study: As a first screen for immune gene transcripts, resected brain tissue from roughly 57 pediatric epilepsy surgery cases was run on a NanoString immunology panel. Of the roughly 12 selected surgery cases, pre-surgery blood was also sequenced for eight, so four had brain tissue only. General conclusions and limits of the study: Viral specificity was inferred solely from CDR3 sequence similarity, and the HCMV serostatus of the patients was not known. Because pre- and post-surgery blood were sequenced to different depths, clones absent from the pre-surgery sample may reflect undersampling.

Its CDR3 holds 12 amino acids, cysteine through phenylalanine. The read is trimmed to its CDR3 DNA, 36 bases read in frame from base 1. V loses 2 bases of germline sequence and J loses 1 base, and the interval between the two ends is 3 bases. Taken from the germline V gene, the CDR1 and CDR2 loops are SGHDT and YYEEEE. The time point label on this specimen signifies: resected brain tissue, or blood drawn just prior to surgery. The surgery cases with the highest brain T cell transcript signatures were chosen for TCR beta chain sequencing of brain tissue, and also of blood when blood was available. Before surgery, the patients had been given at least one anti-epileptic drug. The TCR-sequenced patients were children whose drug-resistant epilepsy was caused by tuberous sclerosis complex, focal cortical dysplasia, Rasmussen encephalitis or hemimegalencephaly. Bulk genomic DNA was extracted from unsorted brain tissue and whole blood with the Monarch genomic DNA purification kit.

The immunoSEQ assay was applied to genomic DNA to generate the TCR beta chain sequences. The authors processed their data as follows. CDR3 sequences that did not begin with the conserved framework cysteine at position 104 were removed by hand. To get clonality, the normalized Shannon's Diversity Index was subtracted from one, giving values from 0 (maximal diversity) to 1 (oligoclonal). To check whether a given CDR3 had different frequencies in two samples, for example brain versus blood, chi-squared comparison-of-proportions tests were used. Public clonotypes were identified through searches of immuneACCESS, and similarity to known antiviral clonotypes was evaluated with the VDJdb browser. This is the immuneACCESS table as TCRdb keeps it, with only in-frame sequences that have V and J called. A part of the clones is gone; compared with another copy, unresolved V genes explain less than half, and the rest is unexplained. Clone size and the V and J calls come from that table; the DNA yielded D and trimming. The sample records tens of thousands of clones, 85% to 95% of which are singletons. The biggest ten clones account for under 2% of the sample.

Note on this clone: Its antigen has not been determined. No per-base quality is available; no much larger clone lies one base away.

The specimen comprised peripheral blood, sampled at surgery. The clonotype originates from a boy under two years old with tuberous sclerosis and intractable seizures. The rearrangement joined TRBV5-6 to TRBJ1-1; no confident D gene assignment can be made. Read as DNA, the sequence is TGTGCCAGCAGCTTCGGGAACACTGAAGCTTTCTTT. Its coded protein is CASSFGNTEAFF.